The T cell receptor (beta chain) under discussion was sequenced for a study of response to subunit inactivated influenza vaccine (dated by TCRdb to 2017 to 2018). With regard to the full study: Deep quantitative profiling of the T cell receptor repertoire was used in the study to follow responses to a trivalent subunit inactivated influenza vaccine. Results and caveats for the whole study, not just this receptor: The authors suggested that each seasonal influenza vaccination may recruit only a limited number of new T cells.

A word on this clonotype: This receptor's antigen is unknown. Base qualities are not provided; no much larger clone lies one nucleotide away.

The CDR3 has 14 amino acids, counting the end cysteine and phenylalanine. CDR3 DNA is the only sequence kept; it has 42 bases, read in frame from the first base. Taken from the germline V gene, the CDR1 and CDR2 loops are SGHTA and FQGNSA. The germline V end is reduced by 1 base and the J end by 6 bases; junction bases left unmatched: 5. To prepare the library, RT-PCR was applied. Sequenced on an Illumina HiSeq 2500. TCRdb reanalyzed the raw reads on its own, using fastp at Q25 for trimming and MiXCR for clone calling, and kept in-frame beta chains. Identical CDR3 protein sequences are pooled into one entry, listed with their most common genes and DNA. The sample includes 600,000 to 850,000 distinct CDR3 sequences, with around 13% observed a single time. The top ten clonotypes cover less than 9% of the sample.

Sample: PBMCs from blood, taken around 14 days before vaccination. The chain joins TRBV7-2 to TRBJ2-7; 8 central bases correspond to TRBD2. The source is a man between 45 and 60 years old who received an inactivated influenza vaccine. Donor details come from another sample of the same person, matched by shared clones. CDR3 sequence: CASSLVGRAGEQYF. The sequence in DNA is TGTGCCAGCAGCTTAGTCGGGAGGGCGGGCGAGCAGTACTTC.